A selection of T cell receptor beta chains follows, all from one sample in a study of blood T cell repertoires in COVID-19. TCRdb's table, derived via immunoSEQ multiplex PCR, lists solely in-frame clones and lacks some. The profile shows approximately 72,000 clones, approximately 86% of them singletons. Sequences were obtained from peripheral blood. These receptors were taken from a man aged 50 or older with acute or convalescent COVID-19. Both conserved end residues are part of each CDR3. D genes are given only for firm matches. A row's size may be missing; if present it is once, few, many or a size class.

CDR3 protein: CASSQMGQGGTEAFF
CDR3 DNA: TGTGCCAGCAGCCAAATGGGACAGGGAGGGACTGAAGCTTTCTTT
V gene: TRBV3-1/TRBV3-2
clone size: -
D gene: TRBD1
J gene: TRBJ1-1

CDR3 protein: CASSLFSSGLGGAGELFF
CDR3 DNA: TGTGCCAGCAGCTTATTTTCGTCCGGACTTGGGGGGGCCGGGGAGCTGTTTTTT
V gene: TRBV11-2
clone size: -
D gene: TRBD2
J gene: TRBJ2-2

CDR3 protein: CASSSDSAGANVLTF
CDR3 DNA: TGTGCCAGCAGTTCGGACAGCGCTGGGGCCAACGTCCTGACTTTC
V gene: TRBV6-5
clone size: -
D gene: -
J gene: TRBJ2-6

CDR3 protein: CASSQDGGGNQPQHF
CDR3 DNA: TGTGCCAGCAGCCAAGATGGGGGGGGCAATCAGCCCCAGCATTTT
V gene: TRBV3-1/TRBV3-2
clone size: -
D gene: -
J gene: TRBJ1-5

CDR3 protein: CASSSQGAMNNEQFF
CDR3 DNA: TGTGCCAGCAGCTCGCAGGGGGCGATGAACAATGAGCAGTTCTTC
V gene: TRBV7-3
clone size: -
D gene: TRBD1
J gene: TRBJ2-1

CDR3 protein: CASSQDFTPYYGYTF
CDR3 DNA: TGCGCCAGCAGCCAAGATTTTACACCTTACTATGGCTACACCTTC
V gene: TRBV4-1
clone size: -
D gene: -
J gene: TRBJ1-2

CDR3 protein: CASSSTYEQYF
CDR3 DNA: TGTGCCAGCAGTTCAACTTACGAGCAGTACTTC
V gene: TRBV6-5
clone size: -
D gene: -
J gene: TRBJ2-7

CDR3 protein: CASTSRLTRDSYNEQFF
CDR3 DNA: TGTGCCAGCACCTCCAGACTAACCCGGGACAGTTACAATGAGCAGTTCTTC
V gene: TRBV28
clone size: -
D gene: TRBD1
J gene: TRBJ2-1

CDR3 protein: CSVLTGNTEAFF
CDR3 DNA: TGCAGCGTTCTGACAGGGAACACTGAAGCTTTCTTT
V gene: TRBV29-1
clone size: -
D gene: -
J gene: TRBJ1-1

CDR3 protein: CASSSRQGFYGYTF
CDR3 DNA: TGCGCCAGCAGCTCACGACAGGGGTTCTATGGCTACACCTTC
V gene: TRBV5-1
clone size: -
D gene: TRBD1
J gene: TRBJ1-2

CDR3 protein: CSASRQGNPTDTQYF
CDR3 DNA: TGCAGTGCTAGTCGACAGGGAAACCCGACAGATACGCAGTATTTT
V gene: TRBV20-1
clone size: -
D gene: TRBD1
J gene: TRBJ2-3

CDR3 protein: CASSLLSGFTGELFF
CDR3 DNA: TGTGCCAGCAGCTTACTCTCGGGGTTTACCGGGGAGCTGTTTTTT
V gene: TRBV7-6
clone size: once
D gene: -
J gene: TRBJ2-2

CDR3 protein: CASSQGDRGLFADTQYF
CDR3 DNA: TGCGCCAGCAGCCAAGGAGACAGGGGGCTGTTTGCAGATACGCAGTATTTT
V gene: TRBV4-1
clone size: -
D gene: TRBD1
J gene: TRBJ2-3

CDR3 protein: CASSWGGRGRHSPLHF
CDR3 DNA: TGCGCCAGCAGCTGGGGTGGAAGGGGTAGGCATTCACCCCTCCACTTT
V gene: TRBV5-1
clone size: -
D gene: -
J gene: TRBJ1-6

CDR3 protein: CASSPSGQGGADTQYF
CDR3 DNA: TGTGCCAGCAGCCCGTCCGGGCAGGGAGGCGCAGATACGCAGTATTTT
V gene: TRBV11-3
clone size: -
D gene: -
J gene: TRBJ2-3

CDR3 protein: CASSQDRTGGIGYGYTF
CDR3 DNA: TGTGCCAGCAGCCAAGATCGAACAGGGGGCATCGGCTATGGCTACACCTTC
V gene: TRBV4-2
clone size: -
D gene: TRBD1
J gene: TRBJ1-2